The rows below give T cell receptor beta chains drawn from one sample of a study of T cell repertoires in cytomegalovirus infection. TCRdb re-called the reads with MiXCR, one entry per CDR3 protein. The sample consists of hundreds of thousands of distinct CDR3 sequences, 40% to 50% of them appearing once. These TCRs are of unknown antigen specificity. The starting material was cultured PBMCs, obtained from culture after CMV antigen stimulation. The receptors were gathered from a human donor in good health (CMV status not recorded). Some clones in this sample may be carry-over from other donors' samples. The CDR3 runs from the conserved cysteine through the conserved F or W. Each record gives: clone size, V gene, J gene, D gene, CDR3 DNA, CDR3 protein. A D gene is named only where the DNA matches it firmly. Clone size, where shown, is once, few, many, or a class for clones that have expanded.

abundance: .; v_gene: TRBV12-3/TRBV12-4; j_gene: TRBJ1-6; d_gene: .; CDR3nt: TGTGCCAGCAGTTTAGAGTTTAATTCACCCCTCCACTTT; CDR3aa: CASSLEFNSPLHF
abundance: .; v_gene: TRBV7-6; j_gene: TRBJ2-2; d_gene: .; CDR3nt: TGTGCCAGCAGCTTAAGGCCATTGGACCCCGGGGAGCTGTTTTTT; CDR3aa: CASSLRPLDPGELFF
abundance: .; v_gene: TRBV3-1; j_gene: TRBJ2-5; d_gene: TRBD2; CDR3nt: TGTGCCAGCAGCCAGCGGGGGAGACAAGAGACCCAGTACTTC; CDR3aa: CASSQRGRQETQYF
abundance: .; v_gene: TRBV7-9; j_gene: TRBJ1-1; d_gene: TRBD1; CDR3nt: TGTGCCAGCAGTTTCCGGGACAGTTCAGAAGCTTTCTTT; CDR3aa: CASSFRDSSEAFF
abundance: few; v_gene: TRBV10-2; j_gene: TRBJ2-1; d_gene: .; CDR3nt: TGCGCCAGCACTCACCCAGTCAGCAACAATGAGCAGTTCTTC; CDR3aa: CASTHPVSNNEQFF
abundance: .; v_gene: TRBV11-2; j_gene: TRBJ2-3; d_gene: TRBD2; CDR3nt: TGTGCCAGCAGCTTCCCCTCCGAGAGGGCTAGCGGGAGCACAGATACGCAGTATTTT; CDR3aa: CASSFPSERASGSTDTQYF
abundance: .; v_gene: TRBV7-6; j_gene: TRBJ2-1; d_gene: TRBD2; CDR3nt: TGTGCCAGCAGCCCGAGACTAGCGGGAAACTACAATGAGCAGTTCTTC; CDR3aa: CASSPRLAGNYNEQFF
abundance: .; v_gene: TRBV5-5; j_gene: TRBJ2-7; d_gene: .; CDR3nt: TGTGCCAGCAGCAACCCGACAGGAAATTCCCGGGTATCCTACGAGCAGTACTTC; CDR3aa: CASSNPTGNSRVSYEQYF
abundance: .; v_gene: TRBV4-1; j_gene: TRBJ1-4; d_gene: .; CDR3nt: TGCGCCAGCAGCCAAGATGAGGCCGGCGGTCTTGATGAAAAACTGTTTTTT; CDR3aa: CASSQDEAGGLDEKLFF
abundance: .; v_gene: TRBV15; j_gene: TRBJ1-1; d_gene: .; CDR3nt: TGTGCCACCAGCTCCAAAGGGAAGGTTTTTAGCACTGAAGCTTTCTTT; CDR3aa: CATSSKGKVFSTEAFF
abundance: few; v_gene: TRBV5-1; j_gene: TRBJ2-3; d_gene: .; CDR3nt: TGCGCCAGCAGCCCCGTATGGGCAGATACGCAGTATTTT; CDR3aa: CASSPVWADTQYF
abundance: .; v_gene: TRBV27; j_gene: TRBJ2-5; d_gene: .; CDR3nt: TGTGCCAGCAGTTTTGGGATCCCCGGGCCCTCCCAAGAGACCCAGTACTTC; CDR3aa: CASSFGIPGPSQETQYF
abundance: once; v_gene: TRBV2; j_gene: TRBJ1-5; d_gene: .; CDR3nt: TGTGCCAGCGCTGCCCAGGGACGTCAGCCCCAGCATTTT; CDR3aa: CASAAQGRQPQHF
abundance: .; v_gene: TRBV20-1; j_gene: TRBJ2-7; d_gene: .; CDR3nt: TGCAGTGCTAGAGACGCCCCTTTCTTAGTATCAGCCTACGAGCAGTACTTC; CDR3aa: CSARDAPFLVSAYEQYF
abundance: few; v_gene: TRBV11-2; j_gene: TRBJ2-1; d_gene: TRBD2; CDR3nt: TGTGCCAGCAGCTTACCGGCCGGGGGGGGTTCCTACAATGAGCAGTTCTTC; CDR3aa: CASSLPAGGGSYNEQFF
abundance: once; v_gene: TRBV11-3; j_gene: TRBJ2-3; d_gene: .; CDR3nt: TGTGCCAGCAGCTTTAGTTTGGGCAGTCCCACAGATACGCAGTATTTT; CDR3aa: CASSFSLGSPTDTQYF
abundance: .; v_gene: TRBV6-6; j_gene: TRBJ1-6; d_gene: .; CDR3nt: TGTGCCAGCAGTCCGGGGAACTCCTATAATTCACCCCTCCACTTT; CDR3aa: CASSPGNSYNSPLHF
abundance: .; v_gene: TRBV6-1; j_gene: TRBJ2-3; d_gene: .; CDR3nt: TGTGCCAGCAGTGCCGGGGAGATAGGGACAGATACGCAGTATTTT; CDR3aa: CASSAGEIGTDTQYF
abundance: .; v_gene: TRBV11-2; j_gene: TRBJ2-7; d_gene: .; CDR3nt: TGTGCCAGCAGCTTAAGGATGTACGAGCAGTACTTC; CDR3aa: CASSLRMYEQYF
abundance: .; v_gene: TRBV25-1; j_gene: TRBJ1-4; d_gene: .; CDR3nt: TGTGCCAGCAGTGACCATCAGGGACGGGGAAATGAAAAACTGTTTTTT; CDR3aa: CASSDHQGRGNEKLFF
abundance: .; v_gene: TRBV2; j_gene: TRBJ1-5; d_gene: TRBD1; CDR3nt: TGTGCCAGCAGTCCTTACAGGGGGCGGGTAATGAATCAGCCCCAGCATTTT; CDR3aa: CASSPYRGRVMNQPQHF
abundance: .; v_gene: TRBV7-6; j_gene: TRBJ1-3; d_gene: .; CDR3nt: TGTGCTTACGCCTCTGGAAACACCATATATTTT; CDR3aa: CAYASGNTIYF
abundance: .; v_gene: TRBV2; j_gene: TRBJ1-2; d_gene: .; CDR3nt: TGTGCCAGCAGTCAGGGATCCGACTATGGCTACACCTTC; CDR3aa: CASSQGSDYGYTF
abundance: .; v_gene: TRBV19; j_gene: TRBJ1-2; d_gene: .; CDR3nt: TGTGCCAGTAGTATAGATCCAAGGAGCGCCAGAAAGTCGAACTATGGCTACACCTTC; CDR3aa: CASSIDPRSARKSNYGYTF
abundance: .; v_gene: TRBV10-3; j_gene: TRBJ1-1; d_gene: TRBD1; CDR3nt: TGTGCCACCTCCTCTAGACAGGGCACTGAAGCTTTCTTT; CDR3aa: CATSSRQGTEAFF
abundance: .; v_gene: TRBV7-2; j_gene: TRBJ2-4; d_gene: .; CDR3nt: TGTGCCAGCAGCTCCCGACTGCCACCCAAAAACATTCCGTACTTC; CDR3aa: CASSSRLPPKNIPYF